This T cell receptor (beta chain) comes out of a study of blood T cell repertoires in COVID-19. Profiling relied on immunoSEQ multiplex PCR, and the TCRdb table lists in-frame clones only, not all of them. The sample holds more than 70,000 clones; 88% are singletons and the top ten take roughly 9.1%. The source is a human donor in a cohort sampled during active COVID-19. Sample: peripheral blood.

In DNA, the CDR3 is TGTGCCAGCAGCACTCGACTAGCGGGGGAGGGAGATACGCAGTATTTT. Amino acid sequence: CASSTRLAGEGDTQYF. V and J are TRBV21-1 and TRBJ2-3; TRBD2, as called in the table, went unchecked against the DNA. TRBV21-1 is flagged as a pseudogene. This CDR3 has 16 residues.